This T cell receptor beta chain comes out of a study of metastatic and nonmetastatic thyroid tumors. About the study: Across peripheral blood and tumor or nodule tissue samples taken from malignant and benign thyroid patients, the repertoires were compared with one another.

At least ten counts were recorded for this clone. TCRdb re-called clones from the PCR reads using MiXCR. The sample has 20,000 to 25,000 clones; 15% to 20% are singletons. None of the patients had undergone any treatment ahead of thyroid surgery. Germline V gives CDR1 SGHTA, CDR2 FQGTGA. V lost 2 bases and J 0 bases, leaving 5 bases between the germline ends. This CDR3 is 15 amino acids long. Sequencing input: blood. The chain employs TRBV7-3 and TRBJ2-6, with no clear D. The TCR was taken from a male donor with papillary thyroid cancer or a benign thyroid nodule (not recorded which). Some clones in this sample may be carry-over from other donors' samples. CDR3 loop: CASSLGVSGANVLTF. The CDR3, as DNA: TGTGCCAGCAGCTTAGGGGTCTCTGGGGCCAACGTCCTGACTTTC.